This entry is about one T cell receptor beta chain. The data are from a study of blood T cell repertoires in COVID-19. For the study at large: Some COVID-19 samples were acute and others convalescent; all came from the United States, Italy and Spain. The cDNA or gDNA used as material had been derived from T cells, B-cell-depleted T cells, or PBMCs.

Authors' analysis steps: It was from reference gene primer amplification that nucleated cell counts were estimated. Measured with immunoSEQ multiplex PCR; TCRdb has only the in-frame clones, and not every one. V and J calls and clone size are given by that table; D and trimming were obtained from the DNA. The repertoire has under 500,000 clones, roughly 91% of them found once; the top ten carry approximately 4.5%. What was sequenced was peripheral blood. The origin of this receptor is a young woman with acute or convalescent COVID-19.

CDR3 sequence reads: CASSGRTREKLFF. As DNA, the CDR3 is TGTGCCAGCAGTGGCCGGACACGAGAAAAACTGTTTTTT. V and J are TRBV2 and TRBJ1-4; D is perhaps TRBD1 (5 bases). Germline V gives CDR1 SNHLY, CDR2 FYNNEI. The CDR3 has 13 amino acids. The ends were cut back, 4 bases at V and 8 bases at J, with 11 bases in the middle.